This passage covers 22 T cell receptor beta chains from one sample sequenced in a study of cytomegalovirus exposure and HLA in healthy donors. 60 Vbeta and 13 Jbeta primers were used in PCR. TCRdb's copy holds only in-frame clones and misses some; the assay was immunoSEQ multiplex PCR. The sample contains about 90,000 clones, just under 70% of which appear only once. Sequenced sample: PBMCs. These receptors were taken from a woman in her fifties or sixties in good health and CMV-seropositive.

This clone was detected a few times. V usage is TRBV6-5 and J usage is TRBJ1-2, with D hard to call. The CDR3 runs 13 residues. Looked up from germline, CDR1 is MNHEY and CDR2 is SVGAGI. Trimming removed 5 bases from V and 4 bases from J, with 11 bases in between. CDR3 loop: CASSLSLSYGYTF. Here the CDR3 DNA reads TGTGCCAGCAGTCTGTCGTTGAGCTATGGCTACACCTTC.

The chain uses TRBV7-9 and TRBJ2-7; 10 positions match TRBD2. J gave up 5 bases and V 6 bases, and 7 bases lay outside the gene matches. Germline V gene data show CDR1 as SEHNR and CDR2 as FQNEAQ (reference sequence). The CDR3 is 14 residues long. Here the CDR3 DNA reads TGTGCCAGCAGATCAACTAGCGGGACCCACGAGCAGTACTTC. Protein: CASRSTSGTHEQYF.

This sequence joins TRBV5-1 and TRBJ2-3; D is unresolved. The CDR3 is 15 amino acids. With 0 bases removed from V and 2 bases from J, the gap between germline ends came to 10 bases. Looked up from germline, CDR1 is SGHRS and CDR2 is YFSETQ. CDR3 DNA: TGCGCCAGCAGCTTGGCGAGGCGGAACACAGATACGCAGTATTTT. Protein product: CASSLARRNTDTQYF. Full variable domain (missing parts from reference TRBV5-1 and TRBJ2-3): KAGVTQTPRYLIKTRGQQVTLSCSPISGHRSVSWYQQTPGQGLQFLFEYFSETQRNKGNFPGRFSGRQFSNSRSEMNVSTLELGDSALYLCASSLARRNTDTQYFGPGTRLTVL.

The V gene is TRBV5-1, the J gene TRBJ1-3; tentative D call: TRBD1 (5 bases). There are 15 residues in the CDR3. Trimming took off 0 bases at V and 4 bases at J, with 11 bases between the two ends. Germline lookup yields CDR1 SGHRS and CDR2 YFSETQ. In DNA, the CDR3 is TGCGCCAGCAGCTTGGCCGGGGGAGAGGGAAACACCATATATTTT. Translating it yields CASSLAGGEGNTIYF.

The chain combines TRBV19 with TRBJ2-1, with a possible D match to TRBD1 (6 bases). V was shortened by 3 bases and J by 7 bases, with 19 bases between the two germline ends. The germline V gene encodes CDR1 LNHDA and CDR2 SQIVND (reference sequence). CDR3 length equals 16 residues. In DNA form, the CDR3 reads TGTGCCAGTAGTATCGCGGAGGCAGGGGCAGGAAATGAGCAGTTCTTC. Translating it yields CASSIAEAGAGNEQFF.

The chain employs TRBV6-5 and TRBJ2-5; D gene ambiguous. The last part of the DNA fits TRBJ2-7 better; the J call may be wrong. The CDR3 is 12 residues long. Germline V gene lookup returns CDR1 MNHEY and CDR2 SVGAGI. The CDR3, as DNA: TGTGCCAGCAGTTACAGCCACCACGAGCAGTACTTC. This codes for CASSYSHHEQYF.

The chain couples TRBV13 to TRBJ1-5, with a possible D match to TRBD1 (5 bases). V lost 0 bases and J lost 6, with 9 bases in between. The CDR3 sequence is 14 residues long. From germline, CDR1 is PRHDT and CDR2 FYEKMQ (reference sequence). CDR3 DNA: TGTGCCAGCAGCTTAGGGACAGAAGGTCAGCCCCAGCATTTT. This gives the protein CASSLGTEGQPQHF.

The chain employs TRBV27 and TRBJ2-7; perhaps TRBD2 as D (6 bases). The CDR3 contains 12 residues. In germline, CDR1 is MNHEY, CDR2 SMNVEV (reference sequence). Trimming pared 11 bases from V and 6 bases from J, leaving 17 bases between. CDR3 bases: TGTGCCTGCGGTAGGGGAGGAGGCGAGCAGTACTTC. This encodes CACGRGGGEQYF.

The chain couples TRBV9 to TRBJ2-5; 11 bases agree with TRBD2. The CDR3 sequence is 15 residues long. Germline-derived CDR1 and CDR2 are SGDLS and YYNGEE. Germline trimming cut 3 bases from V and 3 bases from J; bases unmatched to any gene: 4. This chain's CDR3 is CASSEGTSGKETQYF. CDR3 in DNA: TGTGCCAGCAGCGAAGGGACTAGCGGTAAAGAGACCCAGTACTTC.

The gene calls are TRBV28 and TRBJ1-6, with a possible D match to TRBD1 (6 bases). Trimming pared 8 bases from V and 4 bases from J, leaving 18 bases between. CDR1 MDHEN and CDR2 SYDVKM come from the germline V gene. The CDR3 loop spans 16 amino acids. CDR3 nucleotides: TGTGCCAGCCAAAGCCCGGGGGGCGCTTATAATTCACCCCTCCACTTT. Translating it yields CASQSPGGAYNSPLHF.

The rearrangement joins TRBV5-1 to TRBJ2-7; 10 bases agree with TRBD2. V lost 4 bases and J lost 5; bases outside the gene matches: 9. This CDR3 has 15 residues. The germline CDR1 and CDR2 sequences are SGHRS and YFSETQ. Written as DNA, the CDR3 is TGCGCCAGCAGCAATCCTAGCGGGAGTCGGGACGAGCAGTACTTC. This translates into CASSNPSGSRDEQYF.

CDR3 loop: CASSLRGGSTDTQYF. The CDR3 region has the DNA TGTGCCAGCAGCTTGCGGGGTGGGAGCACAGATACGCAGTATTTT. The chain couples TRBV5-4 to TRBJ2-3, with TRBD2 as a possible D gene (5 bases). The V gene's germline CDR1 is SGHNT and CDR2 YYREEE (reference sequence). The CDR3 spans 15 residues. V lost 1 base to trimming and J lost 0 bases, with 9 bases between them.

The V gene is TRBV28, the J gene TRBJ2-7, with D possibly TRBD2 on 7 matching bases. CDR3 length: 17 residues. Germline V gene sequence: CDR1 MDHEN, CDR2 SYDVKM. V lost 4 bases and J 1 base, leaving 20 bases between the germline ends. CDR3: CASSSNFGGASSYEQYF. The CDR3 coding sequence is TGTGCCAGCAGTTCTAACTTTGGGGGGGCGAGTTCCTACGAGCAGTACTTC.

The chain employs TRBV28 and TRBJ1-6; TRBD1 is a possible D gene (6 bases). The CDR3 totals 14 residues. Looked up from germline, CDR1 is MDHEN and CDR2 is SYDVKM. V gave up 6 bases and J gave up 7 bases, with 13 bases separating them. This chain's CDR3 is CASRVGGFNSPLHF. CDR3 nucleotides: TGTGCCAGCAGGGTAGGGGGTTTCAATTCACCCCTCCACTTT.

This clone was detected a few times. This sequence joins TRBV9 and TRBJ2-3; 9 bases agree with TRBD2. The V gene end was trimmed by 0 bases and the J gene end by 0 bases; junction bases not matched to a gene: 5. Germline CDR1 and CDR2: SGDLS and YYNGEE. There are 17 residues in the CDR3. CDR3 residues: CASSVAAGGSSTDTQYF. CDR3 nucleotide sequence: TGTGCCAGCAGCGTAGCAGCGGGAGGCTCTAGCACAGATACGCAGTATTTT. Complete variable domain (other parts from reference TRBV9 and TRBJ2-3): DSGVTQTPKHLITATGQRVTLRCSPRSGDLSVYWYQQSLDQGLQFLIQYYNGEERAKGNILERFSAQQFPDLHSELNLSSLELGDSALYFCASSVAAGGSSTDTQYFGPGTRLTVL.

The CDR3 protein is CARSLPPQAHMNTEAFF. The CDR3 DNA sequence: TGTGCCAGAAGCCTACCGCCCCAGGCCCACATGAACACTGAAGCTTTCTTT. The rearrangement uses TRBV5-3 and TRBJ1-1; D uncertain. TRBV5-3 is an ORF, with its function uncertain. V shed 4 bases and J shed 0 bases, with 19 bases lying between them. This CDR3 is built from 17 residues.

The J gene is TRBJ2-2, the V gene TRBV5-1; no reliable D call. CDR1 SGHRS and CDR2 YFSETQ come from the germline V gene. Trimming removed 0 bases from V and 2 bases from J, with 5 bases in between. The CDR3 has 14 amino acids. CDR3 sequence (DNA): TGCGCCAGCAGCTTGGGACTTAACACCGGGGAGCTGTTTTTT. It yields the protein CASSLGLNTGELFF.

This clone was counted between two and nine times. This chain joins TRBV5-6 and TRBJ2-7; D ambiguous. Trimming shortened V by 0 bases and J by 6 bases, and 13 bases separated the two germline ends. The CDR3 is 14 amino acids. Germline loops: CDR1 SGHDT, CDR2 YYEEEE. The CDR3, as DNA: TGTGCCAGCAGCTTGGACGGCAGGATGTTCGAGCAGTACTTC. Translation gives CASSLDGRMFEQYF.

The J gene is TRBJ1-5, the V gene TRBV5-6, with 7 bases identical to TRBD1. From germline, CDR1 is SGHDT and CDR2 YYEEEE. The ends lost 0 bases at V and 4 bases at J; junction bases unmatched: 1. The CDR3 runs to 14 residues. In DNA, the CDR3 is TGTGCCAGCAGCTTGGGCAGGGGGAATCAGCCCCAGCATTTT. This translates into CASSLGRGNQPQHF.

The chain employs TRBV6-1 and TRBJ2-3; no firm D call. V was clipped by 7 bases and J by 1 base, with 9 bases between them. The CDR3 sequence is 13 residues long. Germline CDR1 MNHNS, CDR2 SASEGT. CDR3 in amino acids: CASTPPGTDTQYF. The CDR3 DNA reads as TGTGCCAGCACCCCGCCGGGCACAGATACGCAGTATTTT.

This clone was seen a few times. The CDR3 DNA follows: TGTGCCAGCAGTTCACGGACAAGTAACTATGGCTACACCTTC. Its protein is CASSSRTSNYGYTF. The V gene is TRBV6-1, the J gene TRBJ1-2; tentative D call: TRBD1 (5 bases). Germline V gives CDR1 MNHNS, CDR2 SASEGT. V dropped 5 bases and J dropped 1 base, with 11 bases sitting between them. The CDR3 extends over 14 amino acids.

This rearrangement joins TRBV28 to TRBJ1-4, with D perhaps matching TRBD1 (5 bases). The CDR3 has 16 residues. Trimming cost V 1 base and J 5 bases, with 14 bases left between them. The germline gives CDR1 MDHEN, CDR2 SYDVKM. Here the CDR3 reads CASSLSPMDTNEKLFF. The CDR3 DNA sequence: TGTGCCAGCAGTTTATCCCCGATGGACACGAATGAAAAACTGTTTTTT.